Included here is one T cell receptor (beta chain) sequence, with context. The sample holds other DNA sequences that translate to the same CDR3. This CDR3 comprises 15 residues. Germline CDR1 reads SGHNT; CDR2 reads YYREEE (reference sequence). The V segment lost 3 bases and the J segment 1 base; nucleotides outside the gene matches: 1. In replicate PCRs of sorted subsets, around 0.2 ug DNA, about 30,000 T cell genomes, was used. Clones were read by immunoSEQ multiplex PCR, and TCRdb kept only the in-frame ones, dropping some. The sample gives a few million clones, more than 80% of which show up once; 0.39% is in the top ten. The sample originates from a study of shared clonotypes between healthy human individuals.

Sequencing was carried out using naive CD4+ T cells from PBMCs. Subset noted: CD45RA+ positively selected. The chain is built from TRBV5-4 and TRBJ2-3, with 11 nucleotides matching TRBD2. This sequence originates from a man between 18 and 35 years old in good health. Some clones in this sample may be carry-over from other donors' samples. CDR3 DNA: TGTGCCAGCAGCTCGGGACTAGCGGGCACAGATACGCAGTATTTT. Amino acid sequence: CASSSGLAGTDTQYF. The whole variable domain, remainder taken from reference TRBV5-4 and TRBJ2-3, is ETGVTQSPTHLIKTRGQQVTLRCSSQSGHNTVSWYQQALGQGPQFIFQYYREEENGRGNFPPRFSGLQFPNYSSELNVNALELDDSALYLCASSSGLAGTDTQYFGPGTRLTVL.